This TCR beta chain was obtained from a study of CD8 T cells in Susac syndrome. Overall study: Patients with Susac syndrome who were sequenced included over five with active disease and eight in remission.

A note on this clonotype: Antigen specificity is unknown.

Study observations and caveats: Clonal expansion did not appear in Susac syndrome CD4+ T cell repertoires.

RNA was extracted with the RNeasy kit, and a quantity of roughly 0.45 to 1 ug was reverse transcribed using random hexamers. TCRdb called the immunoSEQ multiplex PCR reads again in MiXCR, with one record for every CDR3 protein. The repertoire has around 130,000 distinct CDR3 sequences, nearly 96% of them found once; the top ten carry less than 0.15%. Germline values: CDR1 LGHDT, CDR2 YNNKEL (reference sequence). V was pared by 1 base and J by 5 bases, with 6 bases between. The CDR3 length is 12 residues. Source material: CD4+ T cells from PBMCs. The chain combines TRBV3-1 with TRBJ2-7; D is unresolved. The sequence was obtained from a human donor with Susac syndrome. CDR3 DNA sequence: TGTGCCAGCAGCCAAGTCCAACACGAGCAGTACTTC. It is translated as CASSQVQHEQYF.